Below, 11 T cell receptor beta chains from the same sample are listed, as sequenced in a study of tumor-infiltrating lymphocytes in primary liver carcinoma. Scientists recovered RNA and DNA together from approximately 20-30 mg of unsorted bulk tissue. Synthesis of TCR beta cDNA was carried out from 500 ng total RNA with a constant-region primer. A slightly modified ARM-PCR protocol with three nested multiplex PCR rounds produced these TCR beta libraries. TRBV1-TRBV30 forward primers paired with a C-beta reverse primer drove the first two PCR rounds, about 10 cycles each. TCRdb processed the multiplex PCR reads anew with MiXCR; each CDR3 protein has one entry. The sample has about 99,000 distinct CDR3 sequences, approximately 71% seen once. The sample comprised liver tumor tissue from sampling region 5. Documented subset: tumor region T5, tumor centre. The receptors were gathered from a woman in her sixties with primary liver carcinoma and hepatitis B virus infection.

The chain joins TRBV4-2 to TRBJ2-7; D is possibly TRBD2 (6 bases). The CDR3 is 17 amino acids. The V end was cut by 0 bases, the J end by 8 bases, with 23 bases between. In germline, CDR1 is LGHNA, CDR2 YNFKEQ. DNA of the CDR3: TGTGCCAGCAGCCAAGACGTGATAGTGGGAGGTGATACGAAGCAGTACTTC. This gives the protein CASSQDVIVGGDTKQYF.

Concerning this clonotype: This may be a read error, as it is one base from a much larger clone. This chain joins TRBV5-7 and TRBJ2-7; possible D gene TRBD1, 5 bases. TRBV5-7 is an ORF for which the function is uncertain. The CDR3 consists of 16 residues. The CDR3 nucleotides read TGTGCCAGCAGCTTGGAAATAACAGGAAAGGCCTACAAGCAGTACTTC. It encodes CASSLEITGKAYKQYF.

The chain employs TRBV10-3 and TRBJ1-2; possibly TRBD1 for D (5 bases). Germline lookup yields CDR1 ENHRY and CDR2 SYGVKD. The V gene lost 2 bases and the J gene lost 2 bases, with 9 bases spanning the gap. This CDR3 has 14 residues. This CDR3 reads CAISEPTENYGYTF. The CDR3 DNA reads TGTGCCATCAGTGAGCCGACAGAGAACTATGGCTACACCTTC.

About this clonotype: The conserved final phenylalanine or tryptophan is absent from the CDR3, which likely points to a read error. This chain uses TRBV4-2 with TRBJ2-2; maybe TRBD2 (6 bases). The germline CDR1 and CDR2 sequences are LGHNA and YNFKEQ. V gave up 4 bases and J gave up 6 bases, with 15 bases separating them. The CDR3 runs to 15 residues. CDR3 loop: CASSPRLDPAGELFY. The CDR3 coding sequence is TGTGCCAGCAGCCCCCGACTAGACCCGGCCGGGGAGCTGTTTTAT.

This clonotype was counted many times. This chain uses TRBV28 with TRBJ2-5; no clear D. Germline loops: CDR1 MDHEN, CDR2 SYDVKM. The V gene lost 6 bases and the J gene lost 3 bases, with 11 bases spanning the gap. CDR3 length: 13 residues. This CDR3 is CASSPTAKETQYF. The CDR3 DNA reads TGTGCCAGCAGCCCTACGGCCAAAGAGACCCAGTACTTC.

V gene TRBV7-8 combines with J gene TRBJ2-7; TRBD1 aligns across 12 bases. V shed 2 bases, J shed 7 bases, and the junction held 24 bases outside the gene matches. Per the germline V gene, CDR1 is SGHVS and CDR2 is FQNEAQ. This CDR3 region has 21 residues. CDR3 loop: CASSLRGRGDRGLPRTGEQYF. CDR3 sequence (DNA): TGTGCCAGCAGCTTAAGGGGGCGCGGGGACAGGGGGCTTCCCAGAACGGGGGAGCAGTACTTC.

As to this clonotype: No conserved phenylalanine or tryptophan is present at the end of the CDR3, so a read error is the likely explanation. The chain uses TRBV5-5 and TRBJ2-2, with a weak D call TRBD1 (5 bases). There are 15 residues in the CDR3. Germline V gene data show CDR1 as SGHKS and CDR2 as YYEKEE (reference sequence). CDR3 sequence (DNA): TGTGCCAGCACCTTGTTTGTGCAGGGTACCGGGGAGCTGTTTTTA. It translates to CASTLFVQGTGELFL.

This clonotype was observed once. A clone one base away is much larger, so this may be a read error. The chain employs TRBV28 and TRBJ2-1; D not certain. The V end was cut by 6 bases, the J end by 4 bases, with 13 bases between. This CDR3 comprises 14 residues. Germline V gene sequence: CDR1 MDHEN, CDR2 SYDVKM. The CDR3 here is CASSTSDYYNEQFF. The CDR3 bases are TGTGCCAGCAGCACGAGTGATTATTACAATGAGCAGTTCTTC.

This clonotype was detected a few times. The genes are TRBV28 and TRBJ2-7; D possibly corresponds to TRBD2 (7 bases). Per germline, CDR1 MDHEN and CDR2 SYDVKM. The CDR3 has 15 amino acids. The germline V and J ends were trimmed by 6 bases and 2 bases, with 17 bases remaining between them. This chain's CDR3 is CASSPAGHGTYEQYF. CDR3 DNA: TGTGCCAGCAGCCCAGCGGGACACGGAACCTACGAGCAGTACTTC.

This chain's CDR3 is CAGSYSKETGSYEQYF. The CDR3 region has the DNA TGTGCCGGTAGTTACTCGAAGGAAACAGGCTCCTACGAGCAGTACTTC. The genes are TRBV6-5 and TRBJ2-7; D is perhaps TRBD1 (5 bases). Trimming removed 11 bases at V and 0 bases at J, with 23 bases between. This CDR3 contains 16 residues. The germline V gene has CDR1 MNHEY and CDR2 SVGAGI.

In the case of this clonotype: No conserved phenylalanine or tryptophan is present at the end of the CDR3, so a read error is the likely explanation. J is TRBJ2-1 and V is TRBV6-6, with D perhaps matching TRBD1 or TRBD2 (5 bases each). This CDR3 has 14 amino acids. V was shortened by 7 bases and J by 0 bases, with 10 bases between the two germline ends. Germline V gives CDR1 MNHNY, CDR2 SVGAGI (reference sequence). The chain's CDR3 is CASTRGTSYNEQFS. The CDR3 region has the DNA TGTGCCAGCACCCGGGGCACCTCCTACAATGAGCAGTTCTCA.